The 26 T cell receptor beta chains given below trace back to one sample, sequenced in a study of post-analysis software for immune sequencing data. Points from the study as a whole: Five or six TRBV segments were more frequent in patients than controls; TRBV5-6, TRBV5-1 and TRBV20-1 belonged to this group.

Sequencing libraries made from TCR beta cDNA carried unique molecular identifiers. TCRdb re-called the PCR reads with MiXCR, one entry per CDR3 protein. The data contain hundreds of thousands of distinct CDR3 sequences, about 50% of them singletons. These TCRs' antigens remain unknown. Sample: blood. These receptors were collected from a girl aged 5-17 years with multiple sclerosis.

This clonotype was counted between two and nine times. The V and J genes are TRBV7-2 and TRBJ2-1, with 10 positions matching TRBD1. The germline V gene encodes CDR1 SGHTA and CDR2 FQGNSA. V shed 4 bases, J shed 6 bases, and the junction held 12 bases outside the gene matches. The length of the CDR3 is 17 residues. Written as DNA, the CDR3 is TGTGCCAGCAGCTCGGACAGGGGGATTGGGAAGCGCAATGAGCAGTTCTTC. The encoded protein is CASSSDRGIGKRNEQFF. The variable domain in full, with the rest retrieved from reference TRBV7-2 and TRBJ2-1, is GAGVSQSPSNKVTEKGKDVELRCDPISGHTALYWYRQSLGQGLEFLIYFQGNSAPDKSGLPSDRFSAERTGGSVSTLTIQRTQQEDSAVYLCASSSDRGIGKRNEQFFGPGTRLTVL.

J is TRBJ1-5 and V is TRBV19, with 8 nucleotides matching TRBD1. Germline-derived CDR1 and CDR2 are LNHDA and SQIVND (reference sequence). The CDR3 consists of 16 residues. Trimming at V came to 4 bases and at J to 6 bases, leaving 11 bases not matched to a gene. CDR3 sequence: CASSNSGQGEVQPQHF. CDR3 sequence (DNA): TGTGCCAGTAGTAATTCCGGACAGGGCGAGGTTCAGCCCCAGCATTTT.

The chain combines TRBV9 with TRBJ2-4, with D unresolved. The tail of the sequence fits TRBJ2-7 better, so the J call may be wrong. The CDR3 runs 14 residues. Germline assignment: CDR1 SGDLS and CDR2 YYNGEE. The CDR3 DNA is TGTGCCAGCAGCGTAGATGTCGGCCCCTACGAGCAGTACTTC. This encodes CASSVDVGPYEQYF.

Worth noting for this clonotype: One junction end disagrees with the germline gene, perhaps due to a read error. The genes are TRBV29-1 and TRBJ2-7; D may correspond to TRBD1 or TRBD2 (6 bases each). Germline V CDR1 and CDR2: SQVTM, ANQGSEA. The CDR3 has 15 amino acids. The CDR3 sequence is CSVAPQGGSAGEQYF. The CDR3 DNA reads TGCAGTGTTGCGCCTCAAGGGGGGAGCGCGGGCGAGCAGTACTTC.

The sample holds a few counts of this clonotype. The chain recombines TRBV5-1 with TRBJ1-5; 7 positions agree with TRBD1. This CDR3 has 15 amino acids. The germline CDR1 and CDR2 sequences are SGHRS and YFSETQ. V was pared by 0 bases and J by 6 bases, with 6 bases of the junction left unmatched. The chain's CDR3 is CASSLGTGRGQPQHF. The DNA of the CDR3 is TGCGCCAGCAGCTTGGGGACAGGTAGGGGTCAGCCCCAGCATTTT. The whole variable domain, remainder taken from reference TRBV5-1 and TRBJ1-5, is KAGVTQTPRYLIKTRGQQVTLSCSPISGHRSVSWYQQTPGQGLQFLFEYFSETQRNKGNFPGRFSGRQFSNSRSEMNVSTLELGDSALYLCASSLGTGRGQPQHFGDGTRLSIL.

The V call is TRBV5-1, the J call TRBJ2-1; TRBD2 matches at 16 bases. With 4 bases clipped from V and 7 bases from J, the junction kept 11 bases outside the gene matches. From germline, CDR1 is SGHRS and CDR2 YFSETQ. This CDR3 comprises 18 residues. The DNA for the CDR3 is TGCGCCAGCAGCCCAGGGACTAGCGGGGGGGCCTTGGGAAATGAGCAGTTCTTC. This codes for CASSPGTSGGALGNEQFF. Full variable domain (missing parts from reference TRBV5-1 and TRBJ2-1): KAGVTQTPRYLIKTRGQQVTLSCSPISGHRSVSWYQQTPGQGLQFLFEYFSETQRNKGNFPGRFSGRQFSNSRSEMNVSTLELGDSALYLCASSPGTSGGALGNEQFFGPGTRLTVL.

V and J are TRBV6-6 and TRBJ1-3; D remains unclear. The CDR3 length is 16 residues. The germline V gene has CDR1 MNHNY and CDR2 SVGAGI (reference sequence). Between the trimmed V and J ends, which lost 8 bases and 0 bases, there was a span of 17 bases. CDR3 region: CASYDPSESSGNTIYF. DNA for the CDR3: TGTGCCAGCTATGACCCTTCCGAGAGCTCTGGAAACACCATATATTTT.

The J gene is TRBJ2-3, the V gene TRBV27; D uncertain. The CDR3 covers 14 residues. V shed 8 bases and J shed 0 bases, with 12 bases lying between them. Germline V gene data show CDR1 as MNHEY and CDR2 as SMNVEV (reference sequence). CDR3 sequence reads: CASRAYHSTDTQYF. DNA for the CDR3: TGTGCCAGCCGGGCGTACCATAGCACAGATACGCAGTATTTT.

The chain joins TRBV12-3 or TRBV12-4 to TRBJ1-5, with D tentatively TRBD1 (5 bases). Trimming removed 9 bases at V and 0 bases at J, with 9 bases between. The CDR3 is 13 residues long. CDR3 residues: CASGDLSNQPQHF. CDR3 DNA: TGTGCCAGTGGGGACCTTAGCAATCAGCCCCAGCATTTT.

V is TRBV7-2 and J is TRBJ2-1; perhaps TRBD1 as D (5 bases). This CDR3 contains 13 residues. Per the germline V gene, CDR1 is SGHTA and CDR2 is FQGNSA. Deletions cut 1 base from V and 9 bases from J, with 10 bases between. The DNA of the CDR3 is TGTGCCAGCAGCTTAGTTTCTGGGGCTGAGCAGTTCTTC. Its translation: CASSLVSGAEQFF.

The V gene is TRBV12-5, the J gene TRBJ2-1; no reliable D call. This CDR3 spans 12 amino acids. Germline V gives CDR1 LGHNT, CDR2 FRNRAP. Trimming pared 8 bases from V and 9 bases from J, leaving 14 bases between. CDR3 DNA sequence: TGTGCTAGTAACGTCGCGGTCGGTGAGCAGTTCTTC. It translates to CASNVAVGEQFF.

The chain recombines TRBV5-1 with TRBJ2-7; the match to TRBD2 covers 14 bases. The DNA end is more similar to TRBJ2-5, so the J call may be wrong. The CDR3 runs 16 residues. CDR1 and CDR2 from the germline V gene are SGHRS and YFSETQ. The CDR3 DNA follows: TGCGCCAGCAGCTCAGGACTAGCGGGGGGCCTGGAGACCCAGTACTTC. Residues: CASSSGLAGGLETQYF.

The V gene is TRBV9, the J gene TRBJ2-1; tentative D call: TRBD1 (6 bases). The V end lost 0 bases, the J end lost 4 bases, and 20 bases lay between the germline ends. The CDR3 length is 18 residues. Germline loops: CDR1 SGDLS, CDR2 YYNGEE. The CDR3 sequence is CASSVGGQTLRTYNEQFF. The CDR3 DNA reads as TGTGCCAGCAGCGTAGGGGGACAAACTCTTAGGACGTACAATGAGCAGTTCTTC.

Here the CDR3 DNA reads TGCAGTGCGATTAGGGATCCGGAGGATAGCTACGAGCAGTACTTC. Amino acid sequence: CSAIRDPEDSYEQYF. J is TRBJ2-7 and V is TRBV20-1, with a weak D call TRBD2 (5 bases). Trimming removed 6 bases from V and 3 bases from J, with 21 bases in between. The CDR3 length is 15 residues. CDR1 and CDR2 from the germline V gene are DFQATT and SNEGSKA (reference sequence).

The chain employs TRBV12-5 and TRBJ1-2, with D unclear. Germline assignment: CDR1 LGHNT and CDR2 FRNRAP. Trimming pared 6 bases from V and 4 bases from J, leaving 9 bases between. The length of the CDR3 is 12 residues. The CDR3 loop reads CASGSGSYGYTF. In DNA form, the CDR3 reads TGTGCTAGTGGGTCAGGTAGCTATGGCTACACCTTC. Full variable domain (outside the CDR3, taken from reference TRBV12-5 and TRBJ1-2): DARVTQTPRHKVTEMGQEVTMRCQPILGHNTVFWYRQTMMQGLELLAYFRNRAPLDDSGMPKDRFSAEMPDATLATLKIQPSEPRDSAVYFCASGSGSYGYTFGSGTRLTVV.

The gene calls are TRBV20-1 and TRBJ1-5; possible D gene TRBD1, 5 bases. V was trimmed by 6 bases and J by 1 base, leaving 13 bases between them. The germline V gene has CDR1 DFQATT and CDR2 SNEGSKA (reference sequence). The CDR3 covers 14 residues. DNA of the CDR3: TGCAGTGCGCCGTCGGGGGGGAGCAATCAGCCCCAGCATTTT. Translated: CSAPSGGSNQPQHF.

V usage is TRBV5-1 and J usage is TRBJ1-4; 8 nucleotides match TRBD1. Germline-derived CDR1 and CDR2 are SGHRS and YFSETQ. The CDR3 is made up of 15 amino acids. The J segment lost 7 bases and the V segment lost 2 bases, leaving 7 bases of the junction unmatched. As DNA, the CDR3 is TGCGCCAGCAGCTTCGGACAGGGCGTAGGTGAAAAACTGTTTTTT. The encoded protein is CASSFGQGVGEKLFF.

The chain employs TRBV5-1 and TRBJ2-2; D is undetermined. The CDR3 totals 13 residues. Germline V gene sequence: CDR1 SGHRS, CDR2 YFSETQ. Trimming shortened V by 0 bases and J by 5 bases, and 5 bases separated the two germline ends. CDR3 in DNA: TGCGCCAGCAGCTTGGAGTGGACCGGGGAGCTGTTTTTT. It is translated as CASSLEWTGELFF.

The chain combines TRBV24-1 with TRBJ2-5; D may be TRBD1 (7 bases). V dropped 3 bases and J dropped 5 bases, with 15 bases sitting between them. Per the germline V gene, CDR1 is KGHDR and CDR2 is SFDVKD. This CDR3 has 15 amino acids. CDR3 nucleotides: TGTGCCACCAGTGATGCGCAGGGGGGAAGGGAGACCCAGTACTTC. It translates to CATSDAQGGRETQYF.

The rearrangement joins TRBV20-1 to TRBJ2-3, with 13 bases fitting TRBD2. The CDR3 loop spans 16 amino acids. The V gene's germline CDR1 is DFQATT and CDR2 SNEGSKA (reference sequence). Trimming at V came to 2 bases and at J to 2 bases, leaving 4 bases not matched to a gene. The CDR3: CSARSGLAGATDTQYF. The CDR3 DNA sequence: TGCAGTGCTAGATCCGGACTAGCGGGGGCCACAGATACGCAGTATTTT.

This clonotype has only one observation. This rearrangement joins TRBV5-1 to TRBJ2-1, with D tentatively TRBD1 (5 bases). Germline V gene lookup returns CDR1 SGHRS and CDR2 YFSETQ. Trimming removed 8 bases from V and 5 bases from J, with 20 bases in between. The CDR3 runs 15 residues. The CDR3 DNA follows: TGCGCCAGTCCGCCCGTGGGATGGGGCGACAATGAGCAGTTCTTC. As protein: CASPPVGWGDNEQFF.

The chain is built from TRBV27 and TRBJ1-1; weak D call: TRBD1 (6 bases). This CDR3 is 15 amino acids long. The V end was cut by 5 bases, the J end by 3 bases, with 16 bases between. Germline values: CDR1 MNHEY, CDR2 SMNVEV (reference sequence). The DNA for the CDR3 is TGTGCCAGCAGTCCGGGACACCGGACGGACACTGAAGCTTTCTTT. Protein: CASSPGHRTDTEAFF.

As regards this clonotype: A clone one base away is much larger, so this may be a read error. The chain combines TRBV20-1 with TRBJ2-7; D possibly corresponds to TRBD1 (6 bases). CDR1 and CDR2 from the germline V gene are DFQATT and SNEGSKA (reference sequence). Trimming cost V 3 bases and J 5 bases, with 29 bases left between them. CDR3 length equals 18 residues. CDR3 protein: CSASHSPKTGPGFDEQYF. The CDR3 nucleotides read TGCAGTGCTAGTCACTCACCCAAGACAGGTCCCGGGTTTGACGAGCAGTACTTC.

The rearrangement uses TRBV7-3 and TRBJ1-1; 10 bases align to TRBD1. From germline, CDR1 is SGHTA and CDR2 FQGTGA. CDR3 length: 15 amino acids. J lost 1 base, V lost 3 bases, and 2 bases had no gene match. The CDR3, as DNA: TGTGCCAGCAGCTTCGGGACAGGGGCGAACACTGAAGCTTTCTTT. It yields the protein CASSFGTGANTEAFF.

This clonotype has more than one count but fewer than ten. The gene calls are TRBV20-1 and TRBJ2-1; 9 bases map to TRBD1. J was trimmed by 10 bases and V by 6 bases; bases with no gene match: 10. This CDR3 is 13 amino acids long. From germline, CDR1 is DFQATT and CDR2 SNEGSKA (reference sequence). CDR3 DNA sequence: TGCAGTGCCAAGATCGGGACAGGGAGGGAGCAGTTCTTC. It is translated as CSAKIGTGREQFF.

The chain employs TRBV5-1 and TRBJ2-1; no reliable D call. Trimming shortened V by 4 bases and J by 9 bases, and 11 bases separated the two germline ends. This CDR3 comprises 12 residues. Germline V gives CDR1 SGHRS, CDR2 YFSETQ. Here the CDR3 DNA reads TGCGCCAGCAGCCCGGAAGGTAGTGAGCAGTTCTTC. It encodes CASSPEGSEQFF.